Below, 23 T cell receptor beta chains from the same sample are listed, as sequenced in a study of beta chain features in type 1 diabetes. These receptors lack a known antigen. General observations from the study: Researchers report that Type 1 diabetes patients had moderately but significantly shorter TCRB CDR3s across all four CD4+ subsets.

Since all of the isolated RNA was reverse transcribed, expressed TCRB transcripts were what got sequenced. The data were produced by immunoSEQ multiplex PCR, yet TCRdb's version contains in-frame clones alone and is incomplete. Here the sample spans around 250,000 clones, 14% being singletons. Sequenced material: naive CD4+ T cells from blood. Receptors originate from a man aged 30 to 45 with type 1 diabetes.

This clone has only a few counts. The sample carries other DNA sequences with the same CDR3. This chain uses TRBV2 with TRBJ2-1; 7 bases agree with TRBD2. Germline CDR1 SNHLY, CDR2 FYNNEI. V shed 2 bases, J shed 5 bases, and the junction held 3 bases outside the gene matches. The CDR3 loop spans 14 amino acids. CDR3 in amino acids: CASSELAGDNEQFF. The CDR3 region has the DNA TGTGCCAGCAGTGAATTGGCGGGGGACAATGAGCAGTTCTTC.

This clone was observed a few times. The genes are TRBV7-9 and TRBJ2-7; 10 bases are shared with TRBD1. Germline CDR1 SEHNR, CDR2 FQNEAQ (reference sequence). The CDR3 is 14 amino acids. Trimming cost V 5 bases and J 3 bases; bases outside gene matches: 4. CDR3 sequence (DNA): TGTGCCAGCAGCCCGACAGGGGGCTACTACGAGCAGTACTTC. This gives the protein CASSPTGGYYEQYF.

The chain recombines TRBV4-2 with TRBJ1-1; 11 nucleotides agree with TRBD1. The CDR3 totals 16 residues. Germline CDR1 LGHNA, CDR2 YNFKEQ. With 5 bases clipped from V and 5 bases from J, the junction kept 10 bases outside the gene matches. The CDR3 is CASSRRTGGAETEAFF. DNA of the CDR3: TGTGCCAGCAGCAGACGGACAGGGGGCGCAGAGACTGAAGCTTTCTTT.

This clone was detected only a few times. The CDR3 sequence is CASSFNRGRETQYF. CDR3 nucleotides: TGCGCCAGCAGCTTCAACAGGGGGCGCGAGACCCAGTACTTC. The V and J genes are TRBV5-1 and TRBJ2-5; 9 nucleotides line up with TRBD1. The V and J ends lost 2 bases and 5 bases, in that order; junction bases with no gene match: 4. The CDR3 runs 14 residues. In germline, CDR1 is SGHRS, CDR2 YFSETQ. The whole variable domain, remainder taken from reference TRBV5-1 and TRBJ2-5, is KAGVTQTPRYLIKTRGQQVTLSCSPISGHRSVSWYQQTPGQGLQFLFEYFSETQRNKGNFPGRFSGRQFSNSRSEMNVSTLELGDSALYLCASSFNRGRETQYFGPGTRLLVL.

The chain uses TRBV7-3 and TRBJ2-2, with D maybe TRBD2 (6 bases). V gave up 4 bases and J gave up 4 bases, with 10 bases separating them. Looked up from germline, CDR1 is SGHTA and CDR2 is FQGTGA. This CDR3 has 14 residues. The CDR3: CASSSQGLTGELFF. Here the CDR3 DNA reads TGTGCCAGCAGCTCCCAGGGACTCACCGGGGAGCTGTTTTTT.

This chain uses TRBV2 with TRBJ2-2; 7 bases agree with TRBD2. The CDR3 totals 15 residues. CDR1 SNHLY and CDR2 FYNNEI come from the germline V gene. V gave up 5 bases and J gave up 1 base; unmatched junction bases: 4. CDR3 DNA sequence: TGTGCCAGCAGTTCGGGAGGCCTGAACACCGGGGAGCTGTTTTTT. Translating gives CASSSGGLNTGELFF.

This clone has just a few counts. Other nucleotide sequences from this sample produce the same CDR3. V usage is TRBV5-4 and J usage is TRBJ2-3; 12 bases agree with TRBD2. The germline gives CDR1 SGHNT, CDR2 YYREEE (reference sequence). This CDR3 comprises 15 residues. The V segment lost 2 bases and the J segment 3 bases; nucleotides outside the gene matches: 1. The CDR3, as DNA: TGTGCCAGCAGCTTAGGGACTAGCGGGACAGATACGCAGTATTTT. Translated, it gives CASSLGTSGTDTQYF.

The chain employs TRBV28 and TRBJ2-7, with a tentative D call TRBD2 (5 bases). The germline CDR1 and CDR2 sequences are MDHEN and SYDVKM. V was cut by 7 bases and J by 0 bases, with 16 bases left in between. The CDR3 has 15 residues. The CDR3 reads CASTSGSLSSYEQYF. CDR3 nucleotide sequence: TGTGCCAGCACCTCTGGGAGCCTTAGCTCCTACGAGCAGTACTTC. Filled out from reference TRBV28 and TRBJ2-7, the complete variable domain reads DVKVTQSSRYLVKRTGEKVFLECVQDMDHENMFWYRQDPGLGLRLIYFSYDVKMKEKGDIPEGYSVSREKKERFSLILESASTNQTSMYLCASTSGSLSSYEQYFGPGTRLTVT.

This clone was observed a handful of times. The rearrangement uses TRBV4-3 and TRBJ1-5, with 8 bases that match TRBD1. Germline V gene sequence: CDR1 LGHNA, CDR2 YSLEER. There are 15 residues in the CDR3. J was trimmed by 7 bases and V by 0 bases; bases with no gene match: 5. CDR3 DNA: TGCGCCAGCAGCCAAGATCAAACAGGGGGACAGCCCCAGCATTTT. It translates to CASSQDQTGGQPQHF.

J is TRBJ1-1 and V is TRBV28, with 7 bases that match TRBD1. Trimming cost V 7 bases and J 2 bases; bases outside gene matches: 16. Germline V gene sequence: CDR1 MDHEN, CDR2 SYDVKM. The CDR3 consists of 17 residues. CDR3 in amino acids: CASTRQGPHSVNTEAFF. The CDR3 region has the DNA TGTGCCAGCACCCGACAGGGCCCACACTCCGTTAACACTGAAGCTTTCTTT.

The J gene is TRBJ2-5, the V gene TRBV6-5; 9 bases line up with TRBD2. After removal of 2 bases from V and 7 bases from J, the junction contained 5 bases not matched to a gene. The CDR3 runs to 14 residues. Germline CDR1 is MNHEY and CDR2 is SVGAGI. The CDR3 DNA reads TGTGCCAGCAGTTACCGAAAGACTAGCGGGACCCAGTACTTC. This sequence encodes CASSYRKTSGTQYF.

This clone showed up just a few times. The chain combines TRBV29-1 with TRBJ2-1; D perhaps matches TRBD2 (6 bases). The CDR3 has 14 amino acids. V lost 7 bases and J 3 bases, leaving 16 bases between the germline ends. CDR1 SQVTM and CDR2 ANQGSEA come from the germline V gene. This chain's CDR3 is CSAIPGTFYNEQFF. CDR3 coding DNA: TGCAGCGCAATACCAGGGACTTTCTACAATGAGCAGTTCTTC.

This clone was counted only a few times. The V gene is TRBV4-1, the J gene TRBJ1-5, with D maybe TRBD1 (5 bases). V dropped 4 bases and J dropped 6 bases, with 16 bases sitting between them. Germline V lookup: CDR1 MGHRA, CDR2 YSYEKL. The CDR3 length is 15 residues. The CDR3 coding sequence is TGCGCCAGCAGCCTCGTAGGGGTTTCGAGTCAGCCCCAGCATTTT. Translation gives CASSLVGVSSQPQHF.

This clone was observed a few times. This chain uses TRBV5-4 with TRBJ2-5; TRBD2 matches 8 bases. With 0 bases clipped from V and 4 bases from J, the junction kept 8 bases outside the gene matches. The CDR3 length is 16 residues. The germline V gene encodes CDR1 SGHNT and CDR2 YYREEE (reference sequence). In DNA, the CDR3 is TGTGCCAGCAGCTTGGCGTTCAGCGGGAGTGGAGAGACCCAGTACTTC. It yields the protein CASSLAFSGSGETQYF.

This clone has a handful of counts. The rearrangement joins TRBV6-5 to TRBJ2-1; possibly TRBD1 for D (5 bases). CDR1 is MNHEY, CDR2 SVGAGI, per germline. This CDR3 contains 13 residues. The V end was cut by 8 bases, the J end by 2 bases, with 10 bases between. CDR3 nucleotides: TGTGCCAGCCGAAGGGGAACCTACAATGAGCAGTTCTTC. Translation: CASRRGTYNEQFF.

The rearrangement joins TRBV5-4 to TRBJ1-2; a weak D match, TRBD1 (5 bases). Germline CDR1 is SGHNT and CDR2 is YYREEE (reference sequence). The germline V and J ends were trimmed by 4 bases and 3 bases, with 10 bases remaining between them. The CDR3 sequence is 13 residues long. CDR3 bases: TGTGCCAGCAGCGAAGACAGTGACTATGGCTACACCTTC. It specifies CASSEDSDYGYTF.

This clone was recorded a few times. The chain links TRBV6-5 to TRBJ2-5; no definite D call. The CDR3 length is 14 residues. Trimming stripped 0 bases from V and 2 bases from J, with 7 bases between. CDR1 and CDR2 (germline): MNHEY, SVGAGI. Here the CDR3 reads CASSYSSRQETQYF. Here the CDR3 DNA reads TGTGCCAGCAGTTACTCGTCCAGGCAAGAGACCCAGTACTTC.

The sample holds a few counts of this clone. Other DNA sequences in the sample encode the same CDR3. The rearrangement links TRBV11-2 to TRBJ1-5; D perhaps matches TRBD1 (6 bases). The CDR3 extends over 13 amino acids. Germline values: CDR1 SGHAT, CDR2 FQNNGV. The V end was cut by 6 bases, the J end by 2 bases, with 8 bases between. Here the CDR3 DNA reads TGTGCCAGCAGTTGGACAGGCAATCAGCCCCAGCATTTT. Its protein product is CASSWTGNQPQHF.

This clone was counted a few times. The V call is TRBV27, the J call TRBJ2-1; D perhaps matches TRBD1 (5 bases). CDR3 size: 15 residues. The germline CDR1 and CDR2 sequences are MNHEY and SMNVEV (reference sequence). V dropped 6 bases and J dropped 0 bases, with 12 bases sitting between them. The CDR3 DNA reads TGTGCCAGCAGCGCCTCCAGGGTCTCCTACAATGAGCAGTTCTTC. Its translation is CASSASRVSYNEQFF.

CDR3 nucleotides: TGTGCCAGCAGCGACCGGGAGGAGCAGTTCTTC. Translating it yields CASSDREEQFF. The chain is built from TRBV6-5 and TRBJ2-1, with D perhaps TRBD2 (6 bases). The CDR3 covers 11 residues. Germline loops: CDR1 MNHEY, CDR2 SVGAGI. Trimming left V 6 bases short and J 10 bases short, with 10 bases between.

V and J are TRBV9 and TRBJ2-7; maybe TRBD2 (5 bases). CDR1 SGDLS and CDR2 YYNGEE come from the germline V gene. CDR3 size: 13 residues. V was trimmed by 0 bases and J by 6 bases, leaving 10 bases between them. The CDR3 region is CASSVDPSSEQYF. The CDR3 DNA reads as TGTGCCAGCAGCGTAGATCCTAGCTCCGAGCAGTACTTC.

CDR3 loop: CASSDPQTGTRNEKLFF. DNA for the CDR3: TGTGCCAGCAGTGACCCTCAGACCGGGACAAGAAATGAAAAACTGTTTTTT. V is TRBV25-1 and J is TRBJ1-4; a weak D match, TRBD1 (6 bases). The germline V gene has CDR1 MGHDK and CDR2 SYGVNS. This CDR3 comprises 17 residues. Trimming cost V 3 bases and J 5 bases, with 19 bases left between them.

The chain links TRBV19 to TRBJ2-2, with 9 bases that match TRBD1. V lost 9 bases and J lost 6; bases outside the gene matches: 5. CDR1 and CDR2 (germline): LNHDA, SQIVND (reference sequence). This CDR3 is 13 amino acids long. DNA of the CDR3: TGTGCCAGCTCGGGACAGGGCGCCGGGGAGCTGTTTTTT. Translated, it gives CASSGQGAGELFF.